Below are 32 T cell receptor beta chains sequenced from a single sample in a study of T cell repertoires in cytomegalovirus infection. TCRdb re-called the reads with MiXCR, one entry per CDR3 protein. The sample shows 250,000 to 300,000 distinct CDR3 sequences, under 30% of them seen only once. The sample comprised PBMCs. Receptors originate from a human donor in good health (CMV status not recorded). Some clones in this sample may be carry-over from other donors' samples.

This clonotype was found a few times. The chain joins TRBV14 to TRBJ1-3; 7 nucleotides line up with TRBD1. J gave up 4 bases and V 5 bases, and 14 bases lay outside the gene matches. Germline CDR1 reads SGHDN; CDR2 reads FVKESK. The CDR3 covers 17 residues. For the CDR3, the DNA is TGTGCCAGCAGCTTCCAACCACAGGGGATGAGAGGAAACACCATATATTTT. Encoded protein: CASSFQPQGMRGNTIYF.

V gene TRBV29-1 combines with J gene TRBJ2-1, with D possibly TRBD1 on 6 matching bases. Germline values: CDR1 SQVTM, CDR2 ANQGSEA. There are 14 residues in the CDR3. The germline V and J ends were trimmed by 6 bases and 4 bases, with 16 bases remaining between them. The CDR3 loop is CSVTTGSLYNEQFF. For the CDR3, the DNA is TGCAGCGTCACTACAGGGTCCCTATACAATGAGCAGTTCTTC.

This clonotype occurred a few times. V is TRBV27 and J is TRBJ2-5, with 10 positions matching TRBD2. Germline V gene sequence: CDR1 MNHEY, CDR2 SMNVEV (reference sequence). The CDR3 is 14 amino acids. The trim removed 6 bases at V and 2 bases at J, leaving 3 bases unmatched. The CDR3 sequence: CASRLGLAQETQYF. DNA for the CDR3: TGTGCCAGCAGGTTGGGACTAGCGCAAGAGACCCAGTACTTC.

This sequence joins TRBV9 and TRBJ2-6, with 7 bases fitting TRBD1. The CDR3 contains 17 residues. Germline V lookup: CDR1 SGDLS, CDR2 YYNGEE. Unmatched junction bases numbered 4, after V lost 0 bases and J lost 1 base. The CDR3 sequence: CASSVEQGTSGANVLTF. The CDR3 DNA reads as TGTGCCAGCAGCGTAGAACAGGGGACATCTGGGGCCAACGTCCTGACTTTC.

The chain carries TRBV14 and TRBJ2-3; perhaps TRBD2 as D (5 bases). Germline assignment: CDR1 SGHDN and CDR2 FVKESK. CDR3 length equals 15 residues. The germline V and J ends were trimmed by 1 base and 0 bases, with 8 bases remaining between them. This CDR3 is CASSQVGRSTDTQYF. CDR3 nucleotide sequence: TGTGCCAGCAGCCAAGTGGGGAGAAGCACAGATACGCAGTATTTT.

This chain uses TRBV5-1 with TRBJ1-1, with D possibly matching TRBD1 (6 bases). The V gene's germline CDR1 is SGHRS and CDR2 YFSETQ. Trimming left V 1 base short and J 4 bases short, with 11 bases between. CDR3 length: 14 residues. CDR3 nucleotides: TGCGCCAGCAGCTTGATTGAGGGGGGCACTGAAGCTTTCTTT. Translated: CASSLIEGGTEAFF.

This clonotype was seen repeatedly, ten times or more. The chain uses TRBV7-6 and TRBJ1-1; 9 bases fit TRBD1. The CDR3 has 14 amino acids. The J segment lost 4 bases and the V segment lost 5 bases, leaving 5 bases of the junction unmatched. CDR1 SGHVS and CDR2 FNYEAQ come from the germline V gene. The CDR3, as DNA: TGTGCCAGCAGCCCGACAGGGGGGAGCACTGAAGCTTTCTTT. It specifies CASSPTGGSTEAFF.

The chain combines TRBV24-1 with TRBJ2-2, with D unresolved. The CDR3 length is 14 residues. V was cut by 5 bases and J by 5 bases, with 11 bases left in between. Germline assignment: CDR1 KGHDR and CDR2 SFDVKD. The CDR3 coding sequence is TGTGCCACCAGTGGCCACGAAGGGACCGGGGAGCTGTTTTTT. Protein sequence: CATSGHEGTGELFF.

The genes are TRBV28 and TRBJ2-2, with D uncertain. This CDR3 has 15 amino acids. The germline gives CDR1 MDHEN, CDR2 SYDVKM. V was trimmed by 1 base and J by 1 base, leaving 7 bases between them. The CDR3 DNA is TGTGCCAGCAGTTTATTACCATTGAACACCGGGGAGCTGTTTTTT. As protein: CASSLLPLNTGELFF. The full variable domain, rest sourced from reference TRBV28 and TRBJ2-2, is DVKVTQSSRYLVKRTGEKVFLECVQDMDHENMFWYRQDPGLGLRLIYFSYDVKMKEKGDIPEGYSVSREKKERFSLILESASTNQTSMYLCASSLLPLNTGELFFGEGSRLTVL.

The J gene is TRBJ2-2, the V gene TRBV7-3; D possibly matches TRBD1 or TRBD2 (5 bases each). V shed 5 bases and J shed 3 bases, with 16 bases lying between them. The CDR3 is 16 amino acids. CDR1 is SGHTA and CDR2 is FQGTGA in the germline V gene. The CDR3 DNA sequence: TGTGCCAGCAGCCGCGGCCGGGGCGCGGACACCGGGGAGCTGTTTTTT. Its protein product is CASSRGRGADTGELFF.

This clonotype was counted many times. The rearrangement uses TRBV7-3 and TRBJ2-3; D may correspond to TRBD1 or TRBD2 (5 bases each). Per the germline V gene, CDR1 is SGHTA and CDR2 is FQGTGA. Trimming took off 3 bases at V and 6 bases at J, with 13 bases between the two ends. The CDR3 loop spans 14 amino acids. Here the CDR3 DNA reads TGTGCCAGCAGCTTTAGACCCAGGGAGGATACGCAGTATTTT. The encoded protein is CASSFRPREDTQYF.

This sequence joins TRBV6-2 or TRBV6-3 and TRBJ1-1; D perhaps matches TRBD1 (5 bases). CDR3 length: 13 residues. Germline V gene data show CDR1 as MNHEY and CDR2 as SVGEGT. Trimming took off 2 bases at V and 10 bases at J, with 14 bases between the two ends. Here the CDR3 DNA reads TGTGCCAGCAGTTACGGGCCCGGGGCGGGAGCTTTCTTT. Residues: CASSYGPGAGAFF.

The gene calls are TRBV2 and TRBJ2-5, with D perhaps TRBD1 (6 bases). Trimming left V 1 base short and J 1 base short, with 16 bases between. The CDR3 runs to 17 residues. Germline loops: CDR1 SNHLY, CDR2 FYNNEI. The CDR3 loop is CASSEENPLDSQETQYF. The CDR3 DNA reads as TGTGCCAGCAGTGAAGAGAACCCTTTGGACAGCCAAGAGACCCAGTACTTC.

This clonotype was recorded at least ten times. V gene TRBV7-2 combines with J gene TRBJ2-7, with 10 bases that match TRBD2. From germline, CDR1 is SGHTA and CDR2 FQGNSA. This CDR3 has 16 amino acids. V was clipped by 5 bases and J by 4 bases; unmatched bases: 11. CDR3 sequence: CASSRDSGLAVYEQYF. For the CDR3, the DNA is TGTGCCAGCAGCCGCGATTCAGGACTAGCGGTATACGAGCAGTACTTC.

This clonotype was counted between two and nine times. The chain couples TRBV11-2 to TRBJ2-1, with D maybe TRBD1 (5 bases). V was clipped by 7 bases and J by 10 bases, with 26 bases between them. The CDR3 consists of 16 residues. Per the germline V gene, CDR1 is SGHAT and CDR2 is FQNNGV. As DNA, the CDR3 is TGTGCCAGCACCTCAGAAGGGCAGGGAAGGGGTATGGAGCAGTTCTTC. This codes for CASTSEGQGRGMEQFF.

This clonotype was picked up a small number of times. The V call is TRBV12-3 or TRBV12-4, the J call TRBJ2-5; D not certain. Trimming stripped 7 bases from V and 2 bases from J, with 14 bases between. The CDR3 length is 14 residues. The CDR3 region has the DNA TGTGCCAGCACCCACCGGGCCACACAAGAGACCCAGTACTTC. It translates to CASTHRATQETQYF.

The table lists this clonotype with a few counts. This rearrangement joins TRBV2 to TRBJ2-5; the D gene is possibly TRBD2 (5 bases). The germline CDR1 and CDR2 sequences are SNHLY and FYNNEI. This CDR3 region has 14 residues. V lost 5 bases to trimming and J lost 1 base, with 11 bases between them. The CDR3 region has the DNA TGTGCCAGCAGTCCTGACTACATCCAAGAGACCCAGTACTTC. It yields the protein CASSPDYIQETQYF.

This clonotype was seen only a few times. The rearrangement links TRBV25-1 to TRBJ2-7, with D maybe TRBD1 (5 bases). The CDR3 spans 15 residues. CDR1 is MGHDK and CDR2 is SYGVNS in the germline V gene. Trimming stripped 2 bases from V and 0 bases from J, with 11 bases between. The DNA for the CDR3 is TGTGCCAGCAGTGAACTGGGGCTAAGCTCCTACGAGCAGTACTTC. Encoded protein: CASSELGLSSYEQYF.

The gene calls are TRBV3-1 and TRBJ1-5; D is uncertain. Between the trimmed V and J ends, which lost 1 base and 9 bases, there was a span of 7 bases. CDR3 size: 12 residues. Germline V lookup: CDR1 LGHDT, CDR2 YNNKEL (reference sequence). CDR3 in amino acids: CASSQGEGPQHF. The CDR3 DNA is TGTGCCAGCAGCCAAGGGGAGGGGCCCCAGCATTTT.

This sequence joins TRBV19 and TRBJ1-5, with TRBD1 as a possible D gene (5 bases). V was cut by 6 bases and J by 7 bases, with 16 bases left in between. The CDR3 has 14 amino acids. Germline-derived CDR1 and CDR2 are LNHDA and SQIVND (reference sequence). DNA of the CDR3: TGTGCCAGTAGACGTTCCCGCGGACAACAGCCCCAGCATTTT. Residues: CASRRSRGQQPQHF.

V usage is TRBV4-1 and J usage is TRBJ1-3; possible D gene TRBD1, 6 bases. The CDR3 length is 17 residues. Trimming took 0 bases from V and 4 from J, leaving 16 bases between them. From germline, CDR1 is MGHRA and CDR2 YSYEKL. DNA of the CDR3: TGCGCCAGCAGCCAAGACGCTCCAGGGGCCTGGGGAAACACCATATATTTT. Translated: CASSQDAPGAWGNTIYF.

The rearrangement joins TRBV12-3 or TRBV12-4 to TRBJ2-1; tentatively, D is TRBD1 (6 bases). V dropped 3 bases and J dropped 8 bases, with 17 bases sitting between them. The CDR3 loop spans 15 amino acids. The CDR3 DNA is TGTGCCAGCAGTTTCGGGACAAGCCTGAGGGATGAGCAGTTCTTC. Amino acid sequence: CASSFGTSLRDEQFF.

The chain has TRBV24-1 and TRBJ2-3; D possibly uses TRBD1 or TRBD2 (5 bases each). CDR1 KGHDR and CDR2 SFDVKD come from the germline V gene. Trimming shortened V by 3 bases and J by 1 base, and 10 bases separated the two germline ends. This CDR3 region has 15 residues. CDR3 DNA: TGTGCCACCAGTGATCCCGGGACCGGCACAGATACGCAGTATTTT. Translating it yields CATSDPGTGTDTQYF.

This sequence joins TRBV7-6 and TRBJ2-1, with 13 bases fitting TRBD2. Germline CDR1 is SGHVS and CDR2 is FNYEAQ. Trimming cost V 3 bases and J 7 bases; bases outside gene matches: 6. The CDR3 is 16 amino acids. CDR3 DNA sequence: TGTGCCAGCAGCTTCCTTGGACTAGCGGGGGCTAATGAGCAGTTCTTC. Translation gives CASSFLGLAGANEQFF.

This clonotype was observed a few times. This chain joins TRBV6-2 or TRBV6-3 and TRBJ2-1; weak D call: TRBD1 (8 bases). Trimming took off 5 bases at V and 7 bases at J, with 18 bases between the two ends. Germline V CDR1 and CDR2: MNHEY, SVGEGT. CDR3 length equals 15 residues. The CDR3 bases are TGTGCCAGCAGTAGCACAGGGGGGGTTTTGAATGAGCAGTTCTTC. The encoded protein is CASSSTGGVLNEQFF.

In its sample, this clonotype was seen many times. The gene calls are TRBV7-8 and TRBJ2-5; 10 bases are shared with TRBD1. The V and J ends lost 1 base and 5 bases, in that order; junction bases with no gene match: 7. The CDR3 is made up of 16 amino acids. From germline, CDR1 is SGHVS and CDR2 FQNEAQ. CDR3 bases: TGTGCCAGCAGCTTAGATCCGACAGGGGGCGGGGAGACCCAGTACTTC. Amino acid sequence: CASSLDPTGGGETQYF.

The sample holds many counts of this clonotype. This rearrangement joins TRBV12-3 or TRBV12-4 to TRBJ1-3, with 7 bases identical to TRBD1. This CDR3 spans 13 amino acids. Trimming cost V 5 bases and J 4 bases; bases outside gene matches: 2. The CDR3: CASSMGQGNTIYF. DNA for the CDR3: TGTGCCAGCAGTATGGGACAGGGAAACACCATATATTTT.

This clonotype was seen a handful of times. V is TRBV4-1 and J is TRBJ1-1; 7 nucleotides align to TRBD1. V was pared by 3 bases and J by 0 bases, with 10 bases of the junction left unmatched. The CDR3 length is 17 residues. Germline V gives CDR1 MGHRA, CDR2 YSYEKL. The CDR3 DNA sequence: TGCGCCAGCAGCCATGAGAGAGGACAGGATATGAACACTGAAGCTTTCTTT. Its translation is CASSHERGQDMNTEAFF.

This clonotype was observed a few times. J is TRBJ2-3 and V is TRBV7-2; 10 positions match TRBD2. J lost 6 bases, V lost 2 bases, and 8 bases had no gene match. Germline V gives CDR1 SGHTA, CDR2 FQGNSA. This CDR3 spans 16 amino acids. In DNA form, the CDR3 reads TGTGCCAGCAGCTTAAGGAGCGGGGGGGCACTGGATACGCAGTATTTT. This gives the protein CASSLRSGGALDTQYF.

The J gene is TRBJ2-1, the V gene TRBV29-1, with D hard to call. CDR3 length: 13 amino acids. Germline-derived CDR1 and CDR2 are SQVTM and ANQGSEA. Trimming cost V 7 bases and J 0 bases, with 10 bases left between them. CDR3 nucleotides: TGCAGCGACCGTGAGAGCTCCTACAATGAGCAGTTCTTC. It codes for CSDRESSYNEQFF.

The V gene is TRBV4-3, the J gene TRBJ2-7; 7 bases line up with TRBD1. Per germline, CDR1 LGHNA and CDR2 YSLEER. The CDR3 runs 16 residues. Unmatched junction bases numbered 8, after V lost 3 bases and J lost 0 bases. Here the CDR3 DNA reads TGCGCCAGCAGCCAGGCCCGGACAGGTTCCTCCTACGAGCAGTACTTC. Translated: CASSQARTGSSYEQYF.

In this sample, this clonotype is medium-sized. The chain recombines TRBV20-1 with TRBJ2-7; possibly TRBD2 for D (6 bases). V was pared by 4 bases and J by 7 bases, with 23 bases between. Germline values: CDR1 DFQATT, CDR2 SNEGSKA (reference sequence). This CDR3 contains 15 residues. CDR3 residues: CSAKEGRVDVGEQYF. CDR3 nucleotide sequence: TGCAGTGCTAAGGAGGGCAGGGTCGATGTGGGGGAGCAGTACTTC.